This section outlines one TCR beta chain sequence together with its context. Antigen specificity is unknown. A single base separates this from a much larger clone, so it may be a read error. This sample is part of a study of glioma-infiltrating T cells. This CDR3 has 13 amino acids. Germline loops: CDR1 MGHRA, CDR2 YSYEKL. Using RNA template, CDR3s of TCR alpha and beta were amplified with iRepertoire arm-PCR. For one-step reverse transcription and amplification, roughly 95-400 ng of tissue mRNA or PBMC total RNA was used. TCRdb re-analysed the multiplex PCR reads in MiXCR, keeping a single row per CDR3 protein. The sample holds 95,000 to 110,000 distinct CDR3 sequences, around 31% seen once. Broader study findings: Very few CDR3 sequences were shared between tissue and blood. Gliomas, especially low-grade, showed above-expected tissue-blood divergence; non-neoplastic patients showed below.

The genes are TRBV4-1 and TRBJ2-5, with D possibly TRBD1 on 5 matching bases. The source is a human donor with low-grade glioma or glioblastoma, undergoing nonglioma brain surgery, or in good health (not recorded which). What was sequenced was glioma tissue, nonneoplastic brain tissue, or PBMCs (not recorded which). The CDR3 coding sequence is TGCGCCAGCAGCCAAGTGGACATTGAGACCAAGTACTTC. It is translated as CASSQVDIETKYF.